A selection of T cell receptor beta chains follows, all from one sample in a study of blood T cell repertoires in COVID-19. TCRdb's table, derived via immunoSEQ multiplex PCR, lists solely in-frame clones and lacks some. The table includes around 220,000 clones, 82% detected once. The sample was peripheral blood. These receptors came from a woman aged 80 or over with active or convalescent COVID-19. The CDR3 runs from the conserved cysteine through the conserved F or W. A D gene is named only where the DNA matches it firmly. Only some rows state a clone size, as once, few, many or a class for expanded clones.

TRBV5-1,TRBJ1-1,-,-,TGCGCCAGCAGCTTGGCACCGGGGTCGGACACTGAAGCTTTCTTT,CASSLAPGSDTEAFF
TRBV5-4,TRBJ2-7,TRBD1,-,TGTGCCAGCAGCTCCGGGACAGGGGGCTTGTACGAGCAGTACTTC,CASSSGTGGLYEQYF
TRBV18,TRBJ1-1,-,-,TGTGCCAGCTCACCAACCCCACAATTCACTGAAGCTTTCTTT,CASSPTPQFTEAFF
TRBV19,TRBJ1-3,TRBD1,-,TGTGCCAGTAGTATAGACGGCAGGGGGCTACCGGGAAGCTTT,CASSIDGRGLPGSF
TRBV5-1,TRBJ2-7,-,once,TGCGCCAGCAGCCCGGGAGCTTACGAGCAGTACTTC,CASSPGAYEQYF
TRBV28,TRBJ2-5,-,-,TGTGCCAGCTGCCAGGGGATGGAGACCCAGTACTTC,CASCQGMETQYF
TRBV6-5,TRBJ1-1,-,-,TGTGCCAGCCGGTGGGGGAGGGACACTGAAGCTTTCTTT,CASRWGRDTEAFF
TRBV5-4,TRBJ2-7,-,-,TGTGCCAGCAGCCCTCAACCGGACAGCTCCTACGAGCAGTACTTC,CASSPQPDSSYEQYF
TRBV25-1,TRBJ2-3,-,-,TGTGCCAGCATGAAACGGGATACGCAGTATTTT,CASMKRDTQYF
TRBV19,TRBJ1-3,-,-,TGTGCCAGTAGTATAGATGTCCGAACTGCTGGAAACACCATATATTTT,CASSIDVRTAGNTIYF
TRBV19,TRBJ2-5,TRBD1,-,TGTGCCAGTAGTCGACAGGGGTTAGAGACCCAGTACTTC,CASSRQGLETQYF
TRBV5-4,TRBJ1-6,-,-,TGTGCCAGCAGCCCCAACCCAGAAATTACTTCACCCCTCCACTTT,CASSPNPEITSPLHF
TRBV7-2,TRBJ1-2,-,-,TGTGCCAGCAGCTCCCATGGACAGTCCGTCTGGGGTGGCTACACCTTC,CASSSHGQSVWGGYTF
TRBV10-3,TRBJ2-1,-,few,TGTGCCATCAGTGAGGGAGAGTACAATGAGCAGTTCTTC,CAISEGEYNEQFF
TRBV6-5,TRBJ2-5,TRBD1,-,TGTGCCAGCAGCTTCGGACAGGGCCAAGGAGAGACCCAGTACTTC,CASSFGQGQGETQYF
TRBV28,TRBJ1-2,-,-,TGTGCCAGCGAGTACACGGGAGTTCAAAGTGGCTACACCTTC,CASEYTGVQSGYTF
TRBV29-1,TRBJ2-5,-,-,TGCAGCGTTATACAGGGTGAGACCCAGTACTTC,CSVIQGETQYF
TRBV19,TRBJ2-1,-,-,TGTGCCAGTAGTATCCCCCCGGCGGGCTACAATGAGCAGTTCTTC,CASSIPPAGYNEQFF
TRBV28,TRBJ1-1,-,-,TGTGCCAGCAGGTCAGGGCCCGAAAACACTGAAGCTTTCTTT,CASRSGPENTEAFF
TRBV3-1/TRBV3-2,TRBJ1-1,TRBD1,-,TGTGCCAGCAGGGCCGGGACAGGGGCAGGCACTGAAGCTTTCTTT,CASRAGTGAGTEAFF
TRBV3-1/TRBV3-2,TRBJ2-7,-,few,TGTGCCAGCAGCCAAGCGATTAGCGAGCAGTACTTC,CASSQAISEQYF
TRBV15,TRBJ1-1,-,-,TGTGCCACCTTGGGGGGGCTCAAATACAACACTGAAGCTTTCTTT,CATLGGLKYNTEAFF
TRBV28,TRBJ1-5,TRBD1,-,TGTGCCAGCAGTATCGGACAGGGCAATCAGCCCCAGCATTTT,CASSIGQGNQPQHF
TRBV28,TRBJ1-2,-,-,TGTGCCAGCAGTTTAGAGGTAGTCTATGGCTACACCTTC,CASSLEVVYGYTF
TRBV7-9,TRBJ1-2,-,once,TGTGCCAGCGTTTTGCAATCGGGCTATGGCTACACCTTC,CASVLQSGYGYTF
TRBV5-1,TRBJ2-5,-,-,TGCGCCAGCAGCTTTGGGGAGAGGGTGGAGACCCAGTACTTC,CASSFGERVETQYF
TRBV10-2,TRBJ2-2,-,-,TGCGCCAGCAGTGAGTTCTACACCGGGGAGCTGTTTTTT,CASSEFYTGELFF
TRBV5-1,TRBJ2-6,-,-,TGCGCCAGCAGCCCGACGGGGATAGGGGCCAACGTCCTGACTTTC,CASSPTGIGANVLTF
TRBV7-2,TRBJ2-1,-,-,TGTGCCAGCAGCAAAACGGGAAGCTCCTACAATGAGCAGTTCTTC,CASSKTGSSYNEQFF
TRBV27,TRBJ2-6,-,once,TGTGCCAGCAGTTTAGTATACTCTGGGGCCAACGTCCTGACTTTC,CASSLVYSGANVLTF
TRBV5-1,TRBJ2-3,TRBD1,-,TGCGCCAGCGGCCAGGGGGCCCCCACAGATACGCAGTATTTT,CASGQGAPTDTQYF
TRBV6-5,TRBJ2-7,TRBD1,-,TGTGCCAGCAGCAGGGACAGAAATTCCTACGAGCAGTACTTC,CASSRDRNSYEQYF
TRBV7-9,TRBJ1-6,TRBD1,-,TGTGCCAGCAGCTGGGAAGGGACAGGTTGGAATAATTCACCCCTCCACTTT,CASSWEGTGWNNSPLHF
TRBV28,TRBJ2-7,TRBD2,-,TGTGCCAGCAGTTTTGCGGGAGGTTTCTACGAGCAGTACTTC,CASSFAGGFYEQYF
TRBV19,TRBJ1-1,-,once,TGTGCCAGTAGTATAGGGAGAACGAACACTGAAGCTTTCTTT,CASSIGRTNTEAFF
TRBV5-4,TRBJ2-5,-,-,TGTGCCAGCAGCCTGATAGCGGCGCAAGAGACCCAGTACTTC,CASSLIAAQETQYF
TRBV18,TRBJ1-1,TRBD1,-,TGTGCCAGCTCACCAATTAGACAGGGAGGTACTGAAGCTTTCTTT,CASSPIRQGGTEAFF